This T cell receptor (beta chain) was observed in a study of T cell changes during pregnancy in multiple sclerosis. Trimming cost V 5 bases and J 7 bases; bases outside gene matches: 13. The length of the CDR3 is 16 residues. The germline V gene encodes CDR1 SNHLY and CDR2 FYNNEI. Data came from immunoSEQ multiplex PCR; TCRdb stores just in-frame clones and leaves some out. The sample comprises 60,000 or so clones, under 95% of which are singletons, and approximately 0.49% rests with the top ten. The chain employs TRBV2 and TRBJ2-5; TRBD2 agrees at 10 bases. The input for sequencing was CD4+ T cells from peripheral blood mononuclear cells, taken after pregnancy. This clonotype originated in a female donor in good health, enrolled as a control in a pregnancy study. CDR3 bases: TGTGCCAGCAGTTCCGACGGGACTAGCGAAATAGGGACCCAGTACTTC. Encoded protein: CASSSDGTSEIGTQYF.